This note documents a single T cell receptor beta chain sequence. Generated by immunoSEQ multiplex PCR, the TCRdb table keeps only in-frame clones and is missing some. The sample records a few hundred thousand clones, approximately 86% being singletons. Study members were between about 18 and 100 years old and lived in around 24 US regions. Cohorts were assigned according to the clinical history that participants reported. Two negative PCRs, clearance, or symptom resolution had been documented for recovered Cohort 3 donors. The data belong to a study of blood T cell repertoires in COVID-19. V trimming: 4 bases; J trimming: 6 bases; junction bases outside the gene matches: 2. This CDR3 region has 14 residues. Germline assignment: CDR1 MNHEY and CDR2 SMNVEV (reference sequence).

V gene TRBV27 combines with J gene TRBJ1-5; TRBD1 matches at 11 bases. The source is a woman aged 55-70 years who had recovered from COVID-19. Sequences were obtained from PBMCs or T cells enriched from blood (not recorded which). The CDR3 coding sequence is TGTGCCAGCAGTTCGGGGACAGGGGGTCAGCCCCAGCATTTT. This codes for CASSSGTGGQPQHF.